These 10 T cell receptor beta chains share one sample of origin, sequenced in a study of blood T cell repertoires in COVID-19. The table came from immunoSEQ multiplex PCR; TCRdb's copy has only in-frame clones and leaves some out. The repertoire holds 150,000 to 200,000 clones, roughly four fifths seen once, with over 2.5% in the top ten. Sequencing used peripheral blood. These receptors were taken from a human donor with acute or convalescent COVID-19. The donor label of this sample is uncertain.

The CDR3 sequence is CASSRGDTEAFF. Here the CDR3 DNA reads TGTGCCAGCAGCCGGGGGGACACTGAAGCTTTCTTT. The chain recombines TRBV5-4 with TRBJ1-1; D might be TRBD1 (5 bases). CDR1 and CDR2 from the germline V gene are SGHNT and YYREEE (reference sequence). V shed 4 bases and J shed 3 bases, with 7 bases lying between them. CDR3 length equals 12 residues.

The chain recombines TRBV11-3 with TRBJ1-1; no clear D gene. V lost 5 bases, J lost 5 bases, and 12 bases lay in between. The CDR3 is 13 residues long. Germline CDR1 is SGHNT and CDR2 is YENEEA. CDR3 DNA sequence: TGTGCCAGCAGCCACCGGACTGGGACTGAAGCTTTCTTT. It specifies CASSHRTGTEAFF.

This sequence joins TRBV19 and TRBJ2-7, with TRBD1 identical over 7 bases. V lost 5 bases to trimming and J lost 2 bases; unmatched junction nucleotides: 9. Looked up from germline, CDR1 is LNHDA and CDR2 is SQIVND (reference sequence). This CDR3 is 15 amino acids long. For the CDR3, the DNA is TGTGCCAGTAGTCGCTCAACAGGGGTGACCTACGAGCAGTACTTC. Its translation is CASSRSTGVTYEQYF.

This chain connects TRBV28 to TRBJ2-7; TRBD1 aligns across 10 bases. J gave up 5 bases and V 3 bases, and 7 bases lay outside the gene matches. Germline assignment: CDR1 MDHEN and CDR2 SYDVKM. This CDR3 spans 15 amino acids. This chain's CDR3 is CASSFRGTGVNEQYF. The CDR3 bases are TGTGCCAGCAGTTTTCGAGGGACAGGGGTCAACGAGCAGTACTTC.

The V gene is TRBV5-1, the J gene TRBJ2-3; tentatively, D is TRBD1 (6 bases). The germline V gene encodes CDR1 SGHRS and CDR2 YFSETQ. CDR3 size: 15 residues. Trimming took 3 bases from V and 6 from J, leaving 17 bases between them. The CDR3: CASSWEYRDRDTQYF. The CDR3 DNA sequence: TGCGCCAGCAGCTGGGAGTACAGAGACAGGGATACGCAGTATTTT.

The gene calls are TRBV29-1 and TRBJ2-7, with unresolved D. The V end lost 2 bases, the J end lost 3 bases, and 8 bases lay between the germline ends. Looked up from germline, CDR1 is SQVTM and CDR2 is ANQGSEA. The CDR3 extends over 12 amino acids. The CDR3 DNA follows: TGCAGCGTTGAAACTGTGAGCTACGAGCAGTACTTC. Residues: CSVETVSYEQYF.

V is TRBV30 and J is TRBJ1-1; 7 nucleotides agree with TRBD1. Germline CDR1 GTSNPN, CDR2 SVGIG (reference sequence). This CDR3 is 13 amino acids long. The CDR3 DNA reads TGTGCATCCGGGGGCAGGGGGAGGACTGAAGCTTTCTTT. The encoded protein is CASGGRGRTEAFF.

The rearrangement links TRBV4-1 to TRBJ2-7; 7 bases agree with TRBD1. Germline V gives CDR1 MGHRA, CDR2 YSYEKL. Trimming took 4 bases from V and 2 from J; bases not matched to a gene: 5. The CDR3 contains 14 residues. The CDR3 nucleotides are TGCGCCAGCAGCCGCCCGGGACAGACCTACGAGCAGTACTTC. This translates into CASSRPGQTYEQYF.

This clone was detected only a few times. The genes are TRBV18 and TRBJ1-5, with 9 bases aligning to TRBD1. The CDR3 runs to 15 residues. Germline V gene sequence: CDR1 KGHSH, CDR2 LQKENI. V lost 6 bases to trimming and J lost 5 bases; unmatched junction nucleotides: 8. CDR3 loop: CASSPGDREDQPQHF. Written as DNA, the CDR3 is TGTGCCAGCTCGCCAGGGGACAGGGAGGATCAGCCCCAGCATTTT.

This clone was picked up a small number of times. This chain joins TRBV5-5 and TRBJ2-7; a weak D match, TRBD1 (6 bases). The germline V gene has CDR1 SGHKS and CDR2 YYEKEE (reference sequence). The CDR3 is made up of 14 amino acids. V was shortened by 2 bases and J by 3 bases, with 12 bases between the two germline ends. CDR3 amino acids: CASSFQGRLYEQYF. As DNA, the CDR3 is TGTGCCAGCAGCTTTCAGGGGCGCCTCTACGAGCAGTACTTC.